These T cell receptor beta chains were read from a single sample in a study of T cell changes during pregnancy in multiple sclerosis. Sequencing was performed with immunoSEQ multiplex PCR; in TCRdb, only in-frame clones are kept and a portion is missing. Of approximately 49,000 clones listed, about 91% are singletons. Sample: peripheral blood, taken after pregnancy. These receptors were obtained from a female donor with multiple sclerosis, enrolled in a pregnancy study. Both conserved end residues are trimmed from each CDR3.

V gene	J gene	CDR3 protein
TRBV7-3	TRBJ2-7	ASSLTGGGQYEQY
TRBV5-6	TRBJ2-5	ASSLFGETQY
TRBV9	TRBJ1-2	ASSPIQRNYGYT
TRBV18	TRBJ1-1	ASSPGTGGNTEAF
TRBV14	TRBJ2-6	ASSLRVRAGANVLT
TRBV29-1	TRBJ1-1	SVADRVGRVNTEAF
TRBV5-1	TRBJ1-1	ASSLVQGKTEAF
TRBV5-1	TRBJ1-5	ASSLGARRQQTGGCNQPQH
TRBV7-9	TRBJ2-7	ASSPTGGQY
TRBV5-1	TRBJ2-7	ASGASGPYEQY
TRBV27	TRBJ2-3	ATALGQGSTDTQY
TRBV10-3	TRBJ2-7	AIWNQGDRYEQY
TRBV28	TRBJ1-2	ASSPSDRLYGYT
TRBV2	TRBJ2-4	ASRSRVTKNIQY
TRBV4-3	TRBJ2-1	ASSQTSGNEQF
TRBV19	TRBJ1-2	ASSLGRTGQGYGYT
TRBV7-9	TRBJ2-3	ASSVGQVSNTQY
TRBV25-1	TRBJ2-5	ASEGWQETQY
TRBV4-3	TRBJ1-1	ASSQGQGGGTEAF
TRBV25-1	TRBJ2-2	ASNRQGSTGELF
TRBV6-5	TRBJ2-7	ASSYEASSYEQY
TRBV6-6	TRBJ2-7	ASSYPDFYEQY
TRBV10-2	TRBJ2-2	ASRSGGPNTGELF
TRBV6-4	TRBJ2-1	ASSDFSGGENEQF
TRBV4-2	TRBJ2-7	ASSQVGGLETRYEQY
TRBV9	TRBJ2-1	ASSVGGYEQF
TRBV15	TRBJ2-5	ATRSTSSYETQY
TRBV18	TRBJ2-3	ASSPPEEGTQY
TRBV13	TRBJ1-3	ASSLARSGNTIY
TRBV10-3	TRBJ1-2	AISESTRRSYGYT
TRBV7-9	TRBJ1-2	ASSALQGALFGYT
TRBV6-1	TRBJ1-1	ASTTTPIQAAEAF
TRBV18	TRBJ1-3	ASSFDRMRRNTIY
TRBV6-6	TRBJ1-5	ASSHTVVGQPQH
TRBV7-2	TRBJ1-5	ASSLGTGFGDQPQH
TRBV19	TRBJ1-1	ASRITGGASNTEAF
TRBV10-3	TRBJ2-6	AISVGAGALGANVLT
TRBV2	TRBJ2-2	ASSAQGSPGELF
TRBV7-6	TRBJ2-7	ASSQLPSGGLDREQY
TRBV5-4	TRBJ2-5	ASSLALTSGMYQETQY
TRBV19	TRBJ1-6	ASRDRGVSYNSPLH
TRBV30	TRBJ2-6	AWTGGAGANVLT
TRBV2	TRBJ1-3	ASIGYYSGNTIY
TRBV9	TRBJ1-5	ASSVVRSLNQPQH
TRBV9	TRBJ2-5	ASSSKTGYQETQY
TRBV5-4	TRBJ1-4	ASSDRGPNEKLF
TRBV30	TRBJ2-7	AWSGQEKSEQY
TRBV6-6	TRBJ2-7	ASSNRAYEQY
TRBV6-4	TRBJ1-1	ASSVDPGQGAEAF
TRBV11-2	TRBJ2-7	ASSLAGTGGSYEQY
TRBV7-8	TRBJ2-3	ASSWTSGGPTDTQY
TRBV11-2	TRBJ1-1	ASSNQQGKGTEAF
TRBV18	TRBJ2-7	ASSGDREDEQY
TRBV5-5	TRBJ2-7	ASSLVPGGSYEQY
TRBV11-2	TRBJ2-7	ASTPVGGEQY
TRBV29-1	TRBJ1-2	SVEGQGADYGYT
TRBV9	TRBJ1-2	ASSPDTVNYGYT